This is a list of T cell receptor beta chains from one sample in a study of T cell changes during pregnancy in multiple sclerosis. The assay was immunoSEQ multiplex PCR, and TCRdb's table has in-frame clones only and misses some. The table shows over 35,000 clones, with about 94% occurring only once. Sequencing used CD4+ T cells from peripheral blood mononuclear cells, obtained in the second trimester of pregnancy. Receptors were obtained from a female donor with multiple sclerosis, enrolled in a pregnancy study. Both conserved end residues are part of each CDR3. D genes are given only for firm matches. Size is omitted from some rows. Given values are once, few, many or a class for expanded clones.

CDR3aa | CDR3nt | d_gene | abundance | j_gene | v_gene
CASSLGGGSGELFF | TGCGCCAGCAGCTTGGGAGGAGGGTCCGGGGAGCTGTTTTTT | - | - | TRBJ2-2 | TRBV5-1
CAILAQEPSRENTGELFF | TGCGCCATCCTCGCCCAGGAACCCTCTCGGGAGAACACCGGGGAGCTGTTTTTT | - | few | TRBJ2-2 | TRBV23-1
CASSDGGQGGKNIQYF | TGCGCCAGCAGTGATGGCGGACAGGGAGGGAAAAACATTCAGTACTTC | - | - | TRBJ2-4 | TRBV10-2
CASSIGTSGTSYEQYF | TGTGCCAGCAGCATCGGGACTAGCGGAACTTCCTACGAGCAGTACTTC | TRBD2 | - | TRBJ2-7 | TRBV2
CASSSGETQYF | TGTGCCAGCAGTTCCGGAGAGACCCAGTACTTC | - | - | TRBJ2-5 | TRBV6-5
CASSLVARGYGYTF | TGTGCCAGCAGCTTAGTAGCCAGGGGGTATGGCTACACCTTC | TRBD1 | - | TRBJ1-2 | TRBV7-9
CASSLGQGGIQPQHF | TGTGCCAGCTCACTAGGACAGGGCGGGATTCAGCCCCAGCATTTT | TRBD1 | - | TRBJ1-5 | TRBV18
CSWDRENIQYF | TGCAGCTGGGACAGGGAAAACATTCAGTACTTC | TRBD1 | - | TRBJ2-4 | TRBV20-1
CASSLRGGGPAPLHF | TGTGCCAGCAGCTTACGAGGGGGCGGACCCGCACCCCTCCACTTT | TRBD1 | - | TRBJ1-6 | TRBV5-4
CASSLEAGDSPLHF | TGCGCCAGCAGCTTGGAGGCAGGGGATTCACCCCTCCACTTT | - | - | TRBJ1-6 | TRBV5-1
CASSPSGGETQYF | TGTGCCAGCAGCCCAAGCGGGGGCGAGACCCAGTACTTC | TRBD2 | - | TRBJ2-5 | TRBV7-3
CASSPTEETQYF | TGTGCCAGCTCACCGACTGAAGAGACCCAGTACTTC | - | few | TRBJ2-5 | TRBV18
CASSRSAQDGYTF | TGTGCCAGCAGCAGGTCAGCACAGGATGGCTACACCTTC | - | - | TRBJ1-2 | TRBV7-9
CASSLGPPGGGVSYEQYF | TGCGCCAGCAGCTTGGGCCCCCCGGGGGGTGGGGTATCCTACGAGCAGTACTTC | TRBD2 | - | TRBJ2-7 | TRBV5-1
CASSPGQANTGELFF | TGTGCCAGCTCACCGGGACAGGCCAACACCGGGGAGCTGTTTTTT | TRBD1 | few | TRBJ2-2 | TRBV18
CASSQPLSYGYTF | TGTGCCAGCAGCCAACCGCTGAGCTATGGCTACACCTTC | - | once | TRBJ1-2 | TRBV14
CSVVLSPNTEAFF | TGCAGCGTTGTTCTAAGCCCGAACACTGAAGCTTTCTTT | - | - | TRBJ1-1 | TRBV29-1
CASSQRTEADTQYF | TGTGCCAGCAGTCAGCGGACAGAGGCAGATACGCAGTATTTT | - | - | TRBJ2-3 | TRBV6-6
CASSVGAGGANNEQFF | TGTGCCAGCAGCGTTGGGGCAGGGGGCGCCAACAATGAGCAGTTCTTC | TRBD1 | once | TRBJ2-1 | TRBV9
CASRGQDGGSTDTQYF | TGTGCCAGCAGGGGACAGGACGGGGGGTCCACAGATACGCAGTATTTT | - | - | TRBJ2-3 | TRBV2
CASSLSFGTYNNEQFF | TGTGCCAGCAGCTTATCCTTCGGGACTTACAACAATGAGCAGTTCTTC | - | - | TRBJ2-1 | TRBV5-8
CASSPAGYEQYF | TGTGCCAGCTCACCCGCCGGGTACGAGCAGTACTTC | - | once | TRBJ2-7 | TRBV18
CASSPGETDTQYF | TGTGCCAGCAGCCCCGGGGAAACAGATACGCAGTATTTT | - | - | TRBJ2-3 | TRBV5-4
CASSEGAVANTGELFF | TGTGCCAGCAGTGAGGGAGCGGTCGCGAACACCGGGGAGCTGTTTTTT | - | - | TRBJ2-2 | TRBV25-1
CASSVGDRATYEQYF | TGTGCCAGCAGCGTAGGAGACAGAGCTACCTACGAGCAGTACTTC | - | - | TRBJ2-7 | TRBV9
CASTPRQGSSYNEQFF | TGTGCCAGCACGCCTCGACAGGGGAGCTCCTACAATGAGCAGTTCTTC | TRBD1 | once | TRBJ2-1 | TRBV27
CASSFTSGSRSSYEQYF | TGTGCCAGCAGCTTTACTAGCGGGAGCCGTTCCTCCTACGAGCAGTACTTC | TRBD2 | once | TRBJ2-7 | TRBV7-9
CASRLGQAMSEKLFF | TGTGCCAGTAGACTCGGACAAGCCATGTCAGAAAAACTGTTTTTT | - | once | TRBJ1-4 | TRBV19
CATSEGAVNTIYF | TGTGCCACCTCAGAGGGGGCGGTTAACACCATATATTTT | TRBD1 | - | TRBJ1-3 | TRBV19
CASSPVRGHTGELFF | TGTGCCAGCAGCCCCGTAAGAGGGCACACCGGGGAGCTGTTTTTT | - | - | TRBJ2-2 | TRBV7-3
CASSLWTGNTEAFF | TGTGCCAGCAGCTTGTGGACAGGGAACACTGAAGCTTTCTTT | TRBD1 | - | TRBJ1-1 | TRBV5-4
CASSLGQSYNEKLFF | TGTGCCAGCTCTCTTGGACAGAGCTATAATGAAAAACTGTTTTTT | - | - | TRBJ1-4 | TRBV18
CASAVGATNEKLFF | TGCGCCAGCGCCGTCGGTGCAACTAATGAAAAACTGTTTTTT | - | - | TRBJ1-4 | TRBV5-1
CASSLAQGARSTDTQYF | TGTGCCAGCAGCTTAGCTCAGGGGGCCCGTAGCACAGATACGCAGTATTTT | TRBD1 | - | TRBJ2-3 | TRBV11-2
CASSVGGRTYEQYF | TGTGCCAGCAGCGTCGGGGGGCGAACCTACGAGCAGTACTTC | - | once | TRBJ2-7 | TRBV2
CASKDSVSYNEQFF | TGTGCCAGCAAAGACAGTGTCTCCTACAATGAGCAGTTCTTC | - | - | TRBJ2-1 | TRBV6-6
CASSYGGGAETQYF | TGCGCCAGCAGCTACGGAGGGGGCGCGGAGACCCAGTACTTC | - | - | TRBJ2-5 | TRBV5-1
CAIREDRANWDSPLHF | TGTGCCATCAGGGAGGACAGGGCGAATTGGGATTCACCCCTCCACTTT | TRBD1 | once | TRBJ1-6 | TRBV10-3
CASSSLWDTNSPLHF | TGTGCCAGCAGCTCCCTGTGGGACACCAATTCACCCCTCCACTTT | - | - | TRBJ1-6 | TRBV7-2
CASRGQGKRYTDTQYF | TGTGCCAGCAGGGGACAGGGGAAACGCTACACAGATACGCAGTATTTT | TRBD1 | - | TRBJ2-3 | TRBV2
CASSLQTSGGTDTQYF | TGCGCCAGCAGCCTACAGACTAGCGGGGGCACAGATACGCAGTATTTT | TRBD2 | - | TRBJ2-3 | TRBV5-1
CASSSLGGMGNQPQHF | TGTGCCAGCAGTTCCCTAGGAGGGATGGGCAATCAGCCCCAGCATTTT | - | - | TRBJ1-5 | TRBV27
CASSAGLAGGTDEQYF | TGTGCCAGCAGTGCGGGACTAGCGGGAGGGACGGACGAGCAGTACTTC | TRBD2 | - | TRBJ2-7 | TRBV2
CASSLGGTGDNEQFF | TGCGCCAGCAGCTTGGGAGGGACAGGGGACAATGAGCAGTTCTTC | TRBD1 | once | TRBJ2-1 | TRBV5-1
CASKTEPSYEQYF | TGTGCCAGCAAGACAGAACCCTCCTACGAGCAGTACTTC | - | - | TRBJ2-7 | TRBV6-1
CASSSRTSGYNEQFF | TGTGCCAGCAGCTCTCGAACTAGCGGATACAATGAGCAGTTCTTC | TRBD2 | - | TRBJ2-1 | TRBV27
CASSPPGGLGSYEQYF | TGTGCCAGCAGTCCCCCCGGGGGGTTGGGCTCCTACGAGCAGTACTTC | TRBD2 | - | TRBJ2-7 | TRBV28
CASSLRDYLTDTQYF | TGTGCCAGCAGTTTACGGGACTACCTCACAGATACGCAGTATTTT | TRBD2 | few | TRBJ2-3 | TRBV27
CASSVGPLMRGDSYGYTF | TGTGCCAGCAGCGTAGGCCCCCTCATGCGCGGGGATTCCTATGGCTACACCTTC | - | - | TRBJ1-2 | TRBV9
CASSPNEGRGQPQHF | TGTGCCAGCTCACCAAATGAGGGGAGGGGTCAGCCCCAGCATTTT | - | - | TRBJ1-5 | TRBV18
CASSTPGQGLYEQYF | TGTGCCAGCAGTACCCCGGGACAGGGACTGTACGAGCAGTACTTC | TRBD1 | once | TRBJ2-7 | TRBV6-5
CASSAYNTGELFF | TGTGCCAGCAGTGCCTATAACACCGGGGAGCTGTTTTTT | - | - | TRBJ2-2 | TRBV6-1
CASSESPVGAFF | TGTGCCAGCAGTGAAAGTCCGGTCGGGGCTTTCTTT | - | - | TRBJ1-1 | TRBV2
CASSSAAEGRAFF | TGCGCCAGCAGCTCGGCCGCGGAGGGGAGAGCTTTCTTT | - | - | TRBJ1-1 | TRBV5-1
CASSLVNPGLAGDREQFF | TGTGCCAGCAGCTTAGTCAACCCGGGACTAGCGGGGGACCGGGAGCAGTTCTTC | TRBD2 | - | TRBJ2-1 | TRBV7-2
CASSRSGGADTQYF | TGTGCCAGCAGCCGCAGCGGGGGAGCAGATACGCAGTATTTT | TRBD2 | - | TRBJ2-3 | TRBV11-3